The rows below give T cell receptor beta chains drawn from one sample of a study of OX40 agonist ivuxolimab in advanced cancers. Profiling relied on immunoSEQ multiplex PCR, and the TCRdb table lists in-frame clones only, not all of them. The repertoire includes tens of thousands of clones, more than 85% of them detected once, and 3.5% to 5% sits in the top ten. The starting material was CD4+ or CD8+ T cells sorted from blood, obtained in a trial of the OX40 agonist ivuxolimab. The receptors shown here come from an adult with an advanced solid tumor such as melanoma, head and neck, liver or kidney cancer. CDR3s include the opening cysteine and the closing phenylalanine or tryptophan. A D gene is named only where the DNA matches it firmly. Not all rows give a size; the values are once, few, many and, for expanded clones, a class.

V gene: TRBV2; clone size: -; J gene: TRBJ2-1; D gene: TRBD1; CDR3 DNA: TGTGCCAGCAGTGCGTCGCCGGGACAGGGTAGTGAGCAGTTCTTC; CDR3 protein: CASSASPGQGSEQFF
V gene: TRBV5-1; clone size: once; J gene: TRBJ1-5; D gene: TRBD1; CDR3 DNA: TGCGCCAGCAGCTCTACAGGGGGCAATCAGCCCCAGCATTTT; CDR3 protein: CASSSTGGNQPQHF
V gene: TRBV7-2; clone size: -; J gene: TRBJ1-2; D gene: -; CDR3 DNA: TGTGCCAGCAGCGGTTTGCCGGGAAACCCCTATGGCTACACCTTC; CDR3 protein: CASSGLPGNPYGYTF
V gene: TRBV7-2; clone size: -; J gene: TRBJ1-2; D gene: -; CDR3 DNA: TGTGCCAGCAGCCCCGCTTTGGGGGGCTACACCTTC; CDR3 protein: CASSPALGGYTF
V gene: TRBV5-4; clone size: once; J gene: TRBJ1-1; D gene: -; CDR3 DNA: TGTGCCAGCAGTCTCGGACAGTGGGCTGAAGCTTTCTTT; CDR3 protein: CASSLGQWAEAFF
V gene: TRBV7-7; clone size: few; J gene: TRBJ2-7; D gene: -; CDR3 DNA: TGTGCTAGCAGCTTAGCAGTCGGGAGCTCCTACGAGCAGTACTTC; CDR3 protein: CASSLAVGSSYEQYF
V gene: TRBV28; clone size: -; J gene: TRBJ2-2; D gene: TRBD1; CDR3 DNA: TGTGCCAGCAGTTTAACAGGGGACACCGGGGAGCTGTTTTTT; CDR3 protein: CASSLTGDTGELFF
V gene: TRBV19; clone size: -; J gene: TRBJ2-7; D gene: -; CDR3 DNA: TGTGCCAGTAGTCGGGGCGGCCTCTCATCGGGTGAGCAGTACTTC; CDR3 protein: CASSRGGLSSGEQYF
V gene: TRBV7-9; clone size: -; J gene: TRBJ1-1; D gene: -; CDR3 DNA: TGTGCCAGCAGTGGGTTTGGGCACACTGAAGTTTTCTTT; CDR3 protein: CASSGFGHTEVFF
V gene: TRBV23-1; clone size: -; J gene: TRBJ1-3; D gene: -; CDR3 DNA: TGCGCCAGCAGTCTCCGAGGGTGTGGAAACACCATATATTTT; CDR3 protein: CASSLRGCGNTIYF
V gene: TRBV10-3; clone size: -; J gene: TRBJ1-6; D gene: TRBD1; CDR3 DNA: TGTGCCATCAGTGAGTCAGGCAGGGGGGAATCACCCCTCCACTTT; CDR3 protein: CAISESGRGESPLHF
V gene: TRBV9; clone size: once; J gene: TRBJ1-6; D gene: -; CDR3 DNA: TGTGCCAGCAGCGTAGGCCCCTCACCCCTCCACTTT; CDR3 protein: CASSVGPSPLHF
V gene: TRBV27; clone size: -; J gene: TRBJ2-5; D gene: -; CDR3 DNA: TGTGCCAGCAGTTTGAGGCTTGGGGGAGAGACCCAGTACTTC; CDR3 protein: CASSLRLGGETQYF
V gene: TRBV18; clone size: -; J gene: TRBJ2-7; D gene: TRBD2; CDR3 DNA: TGTGCCAGCTCACCTACCCGGACTAGCGGGGGTACCTACGAGCAGTACTTC; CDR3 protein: CASSPTRTSGGTYEQYF
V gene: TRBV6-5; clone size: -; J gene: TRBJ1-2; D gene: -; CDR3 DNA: TGTGCCAGCAGTCAGGGGAGCGGAATCTATGGCTACACCTTC; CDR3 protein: CASSQGSGIYGYTF